This is a list of T cell receptor beta chains from one sample in a study of blood T cells in healthy people across ages. Each CDR3 protein is one row after TCRdb ran MiXCR on the 5' RACE reads. The profile shows about 670,000 distinct CDR3 sequences, 40% to 45% of them singletons. The sequenced material came from blood. Receptor source: an elderly man in good health. CDR3s include the opening cysteine and the closing phenylalanine or tryptophan. Each record gives: clone size, D gene, V gene, J gene, CDR3 protein, CDR3 DNA. A D gene is named only where the DNA matches it firmly. Size is stated for part of the rows, as once, few or many counts, or as a class when the clone is expanded.

size: many; D: TRBD2; V: TRBV7-2; J: TRBJ2-1; CDR3: CASSFRGGAIGNEQFF; DNA: TGTGCCAGCAGCTTCCGCGGGGGGGCTATCGGGAATGAGCAGTTCTTC
size: -; D: -; V: TRBV6-2/TRBV6-3; J: TRBJ1-2; CDR3: CASSRAGRADYGYTF; DNA: TGTGCCAGCAGTAGGGCCGGGCGCGCGGACTATGGCTACACCTTC
size: -; D: TRBD2; V: TRBV4-1; J: TRBJ2-2; CDR3: CASSQESLAGGYTGELFF; DNA: TGCGCCAGCAGCCAAGAATCACTAGCGGGAGGTTACACCGGGGAGCTGTTTTTT
size: -; D: -; V: TRBV6-2/TRBV6-3; J: TRBJ2-5; CDR3: CASSGNWDNQETQYF; DNA: TGTGCCAGCAGCGGCAATTGGGACAACCAAGAGACCCAGTACTTC
size: -; D: -; V: TRBV12-3/TRBV12-4; J: TRBJ1-1; CDR3: CASSLWGGSTEAFF; DNA: TGTGCCAGCAGTTTATGGGGTGGGAGCACTGAAGCTTTCTTT
size: -; D: TRBD2; V: TRBV5-1; J: TRBJ2-5; CDR3: CASSLVPFAGGGETQYF; DNA: TGCGCCAGCAGCTTAGTACCCTTTGCGGGAGGGGGAGAGACCCAGTACTTC
size: few; D: TRBD2; V: TRBV3-1; J: TRBJ2-5; CDR3: CASSRRGGTGETQYF; DNA: TGTGCCAGCAGCCGACGGGGGGGTACAGGAGAGACCCAGTACTTC
size: -; D: -; V: TRBV5-1; J: TRBJ1-4; CDR3: CASSLAGAATNEKLFF; DNA: TGCGCCAGCAGCTTGGCCGGAGCTGCAACTAATGAAAAACTGTTTTTT
size: -; D: -; V: TRBV5-1; J: TRBJ2-1; CDR3: CASSPGPPNGQFF; DNA: TGCGCCAGCAGCCCCGGGCCTCCGAATGGGCAGTTCTTC
size: many; D: TRBD1; V: TRBV27; J: TRBJ2-5; CDR3: CASSFWTGGQETQYF; DNA: TGTGCCAGCAGTTTTTGGACAGGGGGGCAAGAGACCCAGTACTTC
size: -; D: TRBD1; V: TRBV3-1; J: TRBJ2-3; CDR3: CASSPDRGTSTDTQYF; DNA: TGTGCCAGCAGCCCGGACAGGGGGACTAGCACAGATACGCAGTATTTT
size: -; D: TRBD1; V: TRBV7-2; J: TRBJ1-3; CDR3: CASSLRTGGSSGNTLYF; DNA: TGTGCCAGCAGCTTGAGAACAGGGGGCAGCTCTGGAAACACCCTATATTTT
size: once; D: -; V: TRBV6-2/TRBV6-3; J: TRBJ2-1; CDR3: CASSYILGTQFF; DNA: TGTGCCAGCAGTTACATCTTGGGGACCCAGTTCTTC
size: few; D: -; V: TRBV20-1; J: TRBJ2-5; CDR3: CSASGHETQYF; DNA: TGCAGTGCTAGCGGACACGAGACCCAGTACTTC
size: few; D: -; V: TRBV5-1; J: TRBJ1-5; CDR3: CASSFEGASNQPQHF; DNA: TGCGCCAGCAGCTTTGAAGGGGCGTCTAATCAGCCCCAGCATTTT
size: few; D: -; V: TRBV21-1; J: TRBJ1-5; CDR3: CASDWYSNQPQHF; DNA: TGTGCCAGTGACTGGTATAGCAATCAGCCCCAGCATTTT
size: -; D: TRBD1; V: TRBV20-1; J: TRBJ2-1; CDR3: CSARAIRDRGNNEQFF; DNA: TGCAGTGCTAGAGCCATCCGGGACAGGGGCAACAATGAGCAGTTCTTC
size: -; D: -; V: TRBV15; J: TRBJ2-1; CDR3: CATSRDRGDEQFF; DNA: TGTGCCACCAGCAGAGATAGAGGGGATGAGCAGTTCTTC
size: -; D: -; V: TRBV20-1; J: TRBJ1-5; CDR3: CSAGRNDDQPQHF; DNA: TGCAGTGCTGGAAGGAATGACGATCAGCCCCAGCATTTT
size: -; D: -; V: TRBV7-2; J: TRBJ2-5; CDR3: CASSLAGGDAQTQYF; DNA: TGTGCCAGCAGCTTAGCCGGAGGGGACGCTCAGACCCAGTACTTC
size: -; D: TRBD1; V: TRBV3-1; J: TRBJ1-5; CDR3: CASSQPDRVNQPQHF; DNA: TGTGCCAGCAGCCAACCAGACAGGGTGAATCAGCCCCAGCATTTT
size: -; D: -; V: TRBV27; J: TRBJ1-3; CDR3: CASSRAAGNTIYF; DNA: TGTGCCAGCAGCAGGGCAGCTGGAAACACCATATATTTT
size: -; D: -; V: TRBV3-1; J: TRBJ2-1; CDR3: CASSQRGAAEEQFF; DNA: TGTGCCAGCAGCCAACGGGGGGCTGCGGAGGAGCAGTTCTTC
size: -; D: -; V: TRBV9; J: TRBJ2-3; CDR3: CASRPSPQVASTDTQYF; DNA: TGTGCCAGCAGACCTTCACCCCAAGTTGCTAGCACAGATACGCAGTATTTT
size: -; D: -; V: TRBV18; J: TRBJ2-7; CDR3: CASLRDPAWDFQYF; DNA: TGTGCCAGCCTAAGGGACCCCGCCTGGGATTTTCAGTACTTC
size: few; D: -; V: TRBV10-3; J: TRBJ2-5; CDR3: CAISGRQQETQYF; DNA: TGTGCCATCAGTGGGAGACAGCAAGAGACCCAGTACTTC
size: -; D: TRBD1; V: TRBV6-5; J: TRBJ2-7; CDR3: CASSRSGTGANEQYF; DNA: TGTGCCAGCAGCCGATCCGGGACAGGGGCTAACGAGCAGTACTTC
size: -; D: TRBD1; V: TRBV11-2; J: TRBJ2-1; CDR3: CASTTDRERNEQFF; DNA: TGTGCCAGCACCACCGACAGGGAACGCAATGAGCAGTTCTTC
size: -; D: TRBD1; V: TRBV7-3; J: TRBJ2-3; CDR3: CASSSTGGGGTDTQYF; DNA: TGTGCCAGCAGCTCGACAGGGGGAGGTGGCACAGATACGCAGTATTTT
size: -; D: TRBD2; V: TRBV6-2/TRBV6-3; J: TRBJ2-5; CDR3: CASRGSSGRHETQYF; DNA: TGTGCCAGCAGGGGGAGTAGCGGGAGACATGAGACCCAGTACTTC
size: few; D: TRBD2; V: TRBV20-1; J: TRBJ2-5; CDR3: CSAREALTLGLAGVIGETQYF; DNA: TGCAGTGCTAGAGAGGCCCTCACTCTAGGGCTAGCGGGGGTGATTGGGGAGACCCAGTACTTC
size: few; D: -; V: TRBV6-2/TRBV6-3; J: TRBJ2-5; CDR3: CASSYPRVTQYF; DNA: TGTGCCAGCAGTTATCCTAGGGTGACCCAGTACTTC
size: -; D: -; V: TRBV20-1; J: TRBJ2-1; CDR3: CSARDPRGERFF; DNA: TGCAGTGCTAGAGACCCGCGGGGTGAGCGGTTCTTC